This TCR beta chain came from a study of cytomegalovirus exposure and HLA in healthy donors. The germline V gene encodes CDR1 MDHEN and CDR2 SYDVKM. The CDR3 is 15 residues long. Trimming cost V 2 bases and J 9 bases; bases outside gene matches: 5. Primers included in the PCR were 60 Vbeta and 13 Jbeta primers. Here immunoSEQ multiplex PCR was the method, and the copy in TCRdb shows in-frame clones only, minus some. In the table there are around 150,000 clones, around 82% of which are singletons. The clonotype originates from a man aged 50-59 years in good health and CMV-seropositive. Material for sequencing was PBMCs. The genes are TRBV28 and TRBJ1-3, with 12 bases that match TRBD1. The CDR3 sequence: CASSLPGQGASTIYF. The CDR3 DNA reads TGTGCCAGCAGTTTACCGGGACAGGGGGCTAGCACCATATATTTT.